The sequence of this T cell receptor beta chain was determined in a study of T cells of healthy individuals. TCRdb used MiXCR to reprocess the 5' RACE reads, holding one entry per CDR3 protein. The sample shows around 90,000 distinct CDR3 sequences, approximately 5.4% of them seen only once. Deletions cut 11 bases from V and 4 bases from J, with 14 bases between. Per germline, CDR1 MNHEY and CDR2 SVGEGT. CDR3 length equals 13 residues. As for this clonotype: A much larger clone differs from this one at a single base, so this may be a read error.

The source of this sequence is a female donor in good health. This chain connects TRBV6-2 or TRBV6-3 to TRBJ2-2; D gene uncertain. Written as DNA, the CDR3 is TGTGCCGGCATTGACGGAACCACCGGGGAGCTGTTTTTT. This codes for CAGIDGTTGELFF.